A selection of T cell receptor beta chains follows, all from one sample in a study of blood T cells in healthy people across ages. TCRdb itself ran the 5' RACE reads through MiXCR, one entry per CDR3 protein. Counted here are fewer than 950,000 distinct CDR3 sequences, around 36% occurring once; the ten biggest clones make up roughly 13%. The sample consisted of blood. The source of these receptors is a man between 18 and 35 years old in good health. CDR3s include the opening cysteine and the closing phenylalanine or tryptophan. Fields, in order: clone size, J gene, D gene, V gene, CDR3 length, CDR3 DNA, CDR3 protein. D genes are given only for firm matches. Where a row states a size, it is once, few, many or the class of an expanded clone; other rows omit it.

abundance: NA
j_gene: TRBJ2-2
d_gene: TRBD1
v_gene: TRBV7-2
len: 15
CDR3nt: TGTGCCAGCAGGCCAGGGGGAACTAACACCGGGGAGCTGTTTTTT
CDR3aa: CASRPGGTNTGELFF

abundance: many
j_gene: TRBJ2-3
d_gene: NA
v_gene: TRBV24-1
len: 13
CDR3nt: TGTGCCACCAGTGATTTGCTCACAGATACGCAGTATTTT
CDR3aa: CATSDLLTDTQYF

abundance: NA
j_gene: TRBJ1-1
d_gene: TRBD1
v_gene: TRBV15
len: 14
CDR3nt: TGTGCCACCAGCCGGGGGGGACAGGGTACTGAAGCTTTCTTT
CDR3aa: CATSRGGQGTEAFF

abundance: NA
j_gene: TRBJ2-3
d_gene: NA
v_gene: TRBV20-1
len: 11
CDR3nt: TGCAGTGCTAGCCCGCAGGATACGCAGTATTTT
CDR3aa: CSASPQDTQYF

abundance: few
j_gene: TRBJ1-2
d_gene: NA
v_gene: TRBV12-3/TRBV12-4
len: 14
CDR3nt: TGTGCCAGCAGCAGCTTCCTAGCTAACTATGGCTACACCTTC
CDR3aa: CASSSFLANYGYTF

abundance: few
j_gene: TRBJ2-7
d_gene: NA
v_gene: TRBV6-5
len: 13
CDR3nt: TGTGCCAGCAGGAGGGGCCCCCTCTACGAGCAGTACTTC
CDR3aa: CASRRGPLYEQYF

abundance: NA
j_gene: TRBJ2-2
d_gene: NA
v_gene: TRBV5-1
len: 13
CDR3nt: TGCGCCAGCAGCTTGGATCCGCTCCCCGAGCTGTTTTTT
CDR3aa: CASSLDPLPELFF

abundance: NA
j_gene: TRBJ1-2
d_gene: NA
v_gene: TRBV6-6
len: 15
CDR3nt: TGTGCCAGCAGTCTGTGCTCGGGACTACACTATGGCTACACCTTC
CDR3aa: CASSLCSGLHYGYTF

abundance: few
j_gene: TRBJ2-5
d_gene: NA
v_gene: TRBV12-3/TRBV12-4
len: 15
CDR3nt: TGTGCCAGCAGTTTACTAGGGGCCGCCCAAGAGACCCAGTACTTC
CDR3aa: CASSLLGAAQETQYF

abundance: few
j_gene: TRBJ2-5
d_gene: TRBD1
v_gene: TRBV20-1
len: 19
CDR3nt: TGCAGTGCTAGAGATCAGGAGGACAGGGAATTTTGGGGACAAGAGACCCAGTACTTC
CDR3aa: CSARDQEDREFWGQETQYF

abundance: NA
j_gene: TRBJ2-1
d_gene: TRBD1
v_gene: TRBV27
len: 15
CDR3nt: TGTGCCAGCAGTCCCGACAGGGGGTTTGACAATGAGCGGTTCTTC
CDR3aa: CASSPDRGFDNERFF

abundance: NA
j_gene: TRBJ2-3
d_gene: NA
v_gene: TRBV2
len: 15
CDR3nt: TGTGCCAGCAGTGAATTGGGGCGGGGACCCGATACGCAGTATTTT
CDR3aa: CASSELGRGPDTQYF

abundance: NA
j_gene: TRBJ2-3
d_gene: NA
v_gene: TRBV20-1
len: 17
CDR3nt: TGCAGTGCTAGACTGTATGGACGAGCGGCAATCACAGATACGCAGTATTTT
CDR3aa: CSARLYGRAAITDTQYF

abundance: few
j_gene: TRBJ1-2
d_gene: NA
v_gene: TRBV6-1
len: 15
CDR3nt: TGTGCCAGCAGTGAACTGGCATCCCGAGGCTATGGCTACACCTTC
CDR3aa: CASSELASRGYGYTF

abundance: few
j_gene: TRBJ2-7
d_gene: TRBD1
v_gene: TRBV7-8
len: 15
CDR3nt: TGTGCCAGCAGCGAGTGGGGACAGGGGTCCTACGAGCAGTACTTC
CDR3aa: CASSEWGQGSYEQYF

abundance: NA
j_gene: TRBJ1-4
d_gene: NA
v_gene: TRBV12-3/TRBV12-4
len: 13
CDR3nt: TGTGCCAGCAGTTTTGGGTCTAATGAAGAACTGTTTTTT
CDR3aa: CASSFGSNEELFF

abundance: few
j_gene: TRBJ2-1
d_gene: NA
v_gene: TRBV12-3/TRBV12-4
len: 15
CDR3nt: TGTGCCAGCAGTTCCCCCGGTCACGGGTTAGATGAGCAGTTCTTC
CDR3aa: CASSSPGHGLDEQFF

abundance: NA
j_gene: TRBJ2-5
d_gene: NA
v_gene: TRBV4-2
len: 18
CDR3nt: TGTGCCAGCAGCCAAGATCTTCCGGGATCTTGGGGTCAAGAGACCCAGTACTTC
CDR3aa: CASSQDLPGSWGQETQYF

abundance: NA
j_gene: TRBJ2-3
d_gene: TRBD2
v_gene: TRBV6-5
len: 15
CDR3nt: TGTGCCAGCAGTTCCCCGCGGGGGAACACAGATACGCAGTATTTT
CDR3aa: CASSSPRGNTDTQYF

abundance: NA
j_gene: TRBJ2-4
d_gene: TRBD1
v_gene: TRBV15
len: 15
CDR3nt: TGTGCCACCAGCAGTCCGACAGGGGCCAGGGACATTCAGTACTTC
CDR3aa: CATSSPTGARDIQYF

abundance: once
j_gene: TRBJ1-1
d_gene: NA
v_gene: TRBV7-2
len: 15
CDR3nt: TGTGCCAGCAGCTTAGGTCCGGGGACGGGGGGAAAAGCTTTCTTT
CDR3aa: CASSLGPGTGGKAFF

abundance: NA
j_gene: TRBJ1-2
d_gene: TRBD1
v_gene: TRBV7-2
len: 12
CDR3nt: TGTGCCAGCATCCGCGACAGGGGTGGCTACACCTTC
CDR3aa: CASIRDRGGYTF